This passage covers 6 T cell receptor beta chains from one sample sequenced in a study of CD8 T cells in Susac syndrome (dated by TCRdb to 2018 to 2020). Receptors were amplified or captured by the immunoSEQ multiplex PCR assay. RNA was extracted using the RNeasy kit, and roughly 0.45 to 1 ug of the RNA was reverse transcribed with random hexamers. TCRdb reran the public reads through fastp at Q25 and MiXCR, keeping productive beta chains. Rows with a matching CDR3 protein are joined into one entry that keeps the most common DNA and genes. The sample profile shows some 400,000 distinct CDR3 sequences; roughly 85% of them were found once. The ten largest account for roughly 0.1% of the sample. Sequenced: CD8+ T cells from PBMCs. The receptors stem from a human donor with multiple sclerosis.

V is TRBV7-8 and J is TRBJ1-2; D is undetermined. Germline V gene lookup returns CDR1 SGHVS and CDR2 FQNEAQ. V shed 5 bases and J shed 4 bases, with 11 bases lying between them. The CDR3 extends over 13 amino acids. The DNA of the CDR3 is TGTGCCAGCAGCCCGGACGGTCCCTATGGCTACACCTTC. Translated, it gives CASSPDGPYGYTF.

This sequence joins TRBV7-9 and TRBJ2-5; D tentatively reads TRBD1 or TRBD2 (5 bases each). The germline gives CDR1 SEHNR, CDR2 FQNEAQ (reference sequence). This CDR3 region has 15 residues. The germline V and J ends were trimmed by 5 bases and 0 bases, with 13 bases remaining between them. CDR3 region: CASSPGTINQETQYF. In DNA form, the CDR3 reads TGTGCCAGCAGCCCCGGGACGATCAACCAAGAGACCCAGTACTTC.

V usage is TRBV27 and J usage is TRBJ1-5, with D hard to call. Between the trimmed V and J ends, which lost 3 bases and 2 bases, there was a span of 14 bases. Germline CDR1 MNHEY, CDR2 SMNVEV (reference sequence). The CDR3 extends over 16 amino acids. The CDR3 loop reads CASSFLQALGNQPQHF. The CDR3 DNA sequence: TGTGCCAGCAGTTTTCTTCAGGCGTTAGGCAATCAGCCCCAGCATTTT.

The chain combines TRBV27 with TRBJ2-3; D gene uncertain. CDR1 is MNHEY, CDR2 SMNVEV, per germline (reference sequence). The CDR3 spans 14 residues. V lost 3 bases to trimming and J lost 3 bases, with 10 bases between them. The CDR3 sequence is CASSLLGFTDTQYF. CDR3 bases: TGTGCCAGCAGTTTGCTGGGGTTTACAGATACGCAGTATTTT.

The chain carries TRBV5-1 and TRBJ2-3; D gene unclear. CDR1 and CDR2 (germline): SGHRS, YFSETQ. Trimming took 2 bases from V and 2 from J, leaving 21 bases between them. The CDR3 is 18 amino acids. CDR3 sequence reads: CASSFVSQPAINTDTQYF. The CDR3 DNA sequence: TGCGCCAGCAGCTTTGTATCGCAACCGGCTATCAACACAGATACGCAGTATTTT.

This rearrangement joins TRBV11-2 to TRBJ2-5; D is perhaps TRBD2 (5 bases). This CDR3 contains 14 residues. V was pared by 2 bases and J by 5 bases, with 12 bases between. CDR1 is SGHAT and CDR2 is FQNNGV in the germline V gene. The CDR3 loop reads CASSLIYREETQYF. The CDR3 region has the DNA TGTGCCAGCAGCTTAATATATAGGGAGGAGACCCAGTACTTC. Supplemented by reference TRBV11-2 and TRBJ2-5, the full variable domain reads EAGVAQSPRYKIIEKRQSVAFWCNPISGHATLYWYQQILGQGPKLLIQFQNNGVVDDSQLPKDRFSAERLKGVDSTLKIQPAKLEDSAVYLCASSLIYREETQYFGPGTRLLVL.